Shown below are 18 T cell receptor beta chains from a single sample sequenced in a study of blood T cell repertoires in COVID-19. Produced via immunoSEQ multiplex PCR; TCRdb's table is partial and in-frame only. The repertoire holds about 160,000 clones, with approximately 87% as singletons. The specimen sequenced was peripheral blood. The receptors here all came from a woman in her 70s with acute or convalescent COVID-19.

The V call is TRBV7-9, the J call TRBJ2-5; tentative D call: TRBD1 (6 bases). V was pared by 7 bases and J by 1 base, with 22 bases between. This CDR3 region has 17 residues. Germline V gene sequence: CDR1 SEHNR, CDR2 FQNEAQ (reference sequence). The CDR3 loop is CASTKSRDTTLQETQYF. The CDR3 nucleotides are TGTGCCAGCACCAAATCCCGGGACACCACTCTCCAAGAGACCCAGTACTTC. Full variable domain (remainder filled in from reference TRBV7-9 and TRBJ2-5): DTGVSQNPRHKITKRGQNVTFRCDPISEHNRLYWYRQTLGQGPEFLTYFQNEAQLEKSRLLSDRFSAERPKGSFSTLEIQRTEQGDSAMYLCASTKSRDTTLQETQYFGPGTRLLVL.

CDR3 in DNA: TGTGCCAGCAGTTACTTCTTCTCCCAAGAGACCCAGTACTTC. It specifies CASSYFFSQETQYF. V is TRBV6-5 and J is TRBJ2-5; D remains unclear. The CDR3 is 14 amino acids. In germline, CDR1 is MNHEY, CDR2 SVGAGI. Trimming pared 1 base from V and 1 base from J, leaving 7 bases between.

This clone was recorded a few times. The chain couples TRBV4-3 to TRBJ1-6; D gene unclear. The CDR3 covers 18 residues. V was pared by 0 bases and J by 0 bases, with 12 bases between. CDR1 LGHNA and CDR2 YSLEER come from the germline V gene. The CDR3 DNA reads TGCGCCAGCAGCCAAGATCTAGGGAGCAACTCCTATAATTCACCCCTCCACTTT. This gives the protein CASSQDLGSNSYNSPLHF.

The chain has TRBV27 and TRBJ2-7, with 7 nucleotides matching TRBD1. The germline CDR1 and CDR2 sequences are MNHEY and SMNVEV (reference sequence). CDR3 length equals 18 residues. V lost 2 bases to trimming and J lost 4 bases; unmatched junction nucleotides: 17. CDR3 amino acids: CASSLRSRDREISYEQYF. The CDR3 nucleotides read TGTGCCAGCAGTTTACGGAGTCGTGACAGGGAAATCAGTTACGAGCAGTACTTC.

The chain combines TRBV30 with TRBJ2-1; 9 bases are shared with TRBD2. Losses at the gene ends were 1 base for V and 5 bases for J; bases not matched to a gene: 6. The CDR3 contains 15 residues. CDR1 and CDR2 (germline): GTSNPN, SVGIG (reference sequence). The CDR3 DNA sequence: TGTGCCTGGAGTGCTCCGGGACTAGCTGACAATGAGCAGTTCTTC. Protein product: CAWSAPGLADNEQFF. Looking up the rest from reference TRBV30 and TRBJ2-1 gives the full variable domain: SQTIHQWPATLVQPVGSPLSLECTVEGTSNPNLYWYRQAAGRGLQLLFYSVGIGQISSEVPQNLSASRPQDRQFILSSKKLLLSDSGFYLCAWSAPGLADNEQFFGPGTRLTVL.

CDR3 sequence: CASSKEGQGDPEAFF. In DNA form, the CDR3 reads TGTGCCAGCAGCAAAGAGGGACAGGGAGACCCCGAAGCTTTCTTT. The rearrangement links TRBV11-2 to TRBJ1-1, with 9 bases that match TRBD1. The J segment lost 8 bases and the V segment lost 5 bases, leaving 12 bases of the junction unmatched. The germline CDR1 and CDR2 sequences are SGHAT and FQNNGV. The CDR3 is made up of 15 amino acids. Drawing the rest from reference TRBV11-2 and TRBJ1-1, the complete variable domain is EAGVAQSPRYKIIEKRQSVAFWCNPISGHATLYWYQQILGQGPKLLIQFQNNGVVDDSQLPKDRFSAERLKGVDSTLKIQPAKLEDSAVYLCASSKEGQGDPEAFFGQGTRLTVV.

CDR3 bases: TGTGCCAGCAGCTCCCGACAGGGGGCCGAACTGTTTTTT. It is translated as CASSSRQGAELFF. The J gene is TRBJ1-4, the V gene TRBV7-9, with 10 bases fitting TRBD1. Losses at the gene ends were 4 bases for V and 12 bases for J; bases not matched to a gene: 5. The CDR3 contains 13 residues. The V gene's germline CDR1 is SEHNR and CDR2 FQNEAQ (reference sequence).

In DNA form, the CDR3 reads TGCGCCAGCAGGGACGGGACATACACTGAAGCTTTCTTT. Encoded protein: CASRDGTYTEAFF. V and J are TRBV10-1 and TRBJ1-1, with TRBD1 as a possible D gene (6 bases). The CDR3 has 13 amino acids. From germline, CDR1 is WNHNN and CDR2 SYGVQD (reference sequence). The ends were cut back, 6 bases at V and 3 bases at J, with 11 bases in the middle.

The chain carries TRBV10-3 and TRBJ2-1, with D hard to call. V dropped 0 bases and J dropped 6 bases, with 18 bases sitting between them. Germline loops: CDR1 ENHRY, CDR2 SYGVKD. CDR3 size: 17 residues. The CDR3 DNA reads TGTGCCATCAGTGAGTCGTTGGCAACCCTAGGTGGCAATGAGCAGTTCTTC. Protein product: CAISESLATLGGNEQFF.

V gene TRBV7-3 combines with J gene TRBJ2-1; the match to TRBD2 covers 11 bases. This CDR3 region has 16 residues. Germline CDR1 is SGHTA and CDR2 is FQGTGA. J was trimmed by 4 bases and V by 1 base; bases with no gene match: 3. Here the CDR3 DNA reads TGTGCCAGCAGCTTAATAGCGGGAGGGAATTACAATGAGCAGTTCTTC. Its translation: CASSLIAGGNYNEQFF.

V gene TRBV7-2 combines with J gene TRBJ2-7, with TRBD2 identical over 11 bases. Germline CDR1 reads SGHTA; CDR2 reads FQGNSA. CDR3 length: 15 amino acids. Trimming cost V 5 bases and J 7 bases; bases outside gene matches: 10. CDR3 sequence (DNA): TGTGCCAGCAGCCCACTAGCGGGAGTAGTCGGGGAGCAGTACTTC. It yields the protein CASSPLAGVVGEQYF.

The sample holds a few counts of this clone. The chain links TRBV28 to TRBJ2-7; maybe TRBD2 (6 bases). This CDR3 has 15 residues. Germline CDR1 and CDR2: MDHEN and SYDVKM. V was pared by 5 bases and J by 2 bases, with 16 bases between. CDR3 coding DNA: TGTGCCAGCAGTGCCCCGCAGGGCGGGACCTACGAGCAGTACTTC. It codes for CASSAPQGGTYEQYF.

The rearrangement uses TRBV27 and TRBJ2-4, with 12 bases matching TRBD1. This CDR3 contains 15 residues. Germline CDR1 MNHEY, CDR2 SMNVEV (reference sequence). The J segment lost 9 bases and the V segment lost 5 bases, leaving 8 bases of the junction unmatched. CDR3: CASSILGTGGTIQYF. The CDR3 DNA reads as TGTGCCAGCAGTATTTTAGGGACAGGGGGCACCATTCAGTACTTC.

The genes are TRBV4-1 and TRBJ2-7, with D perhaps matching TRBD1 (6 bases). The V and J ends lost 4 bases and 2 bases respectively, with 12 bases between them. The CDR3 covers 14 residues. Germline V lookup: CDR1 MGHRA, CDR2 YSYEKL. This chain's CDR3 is CASSPPGQTYEQYF. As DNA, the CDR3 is TGCGCCAGCAGCCCTCCCGGACAGACCTACGAGCAGTACTTC.

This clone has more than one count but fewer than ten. The CDR3 nucleotides read TGTGCCAGCGCTACAGGGATGGATTCACCCCTCCACTTT. It translates to CASATGMDSPLHF. The chain has TRBV7-8 and TRBJ1-6, with a possible D match to TRBD1 (6 bases). CDR1 is SGHVS, CDR2 FQNEAQ, per germline. Trimming left V 8 bases short and J 8 bases short, with 13 bases between. This CDR3 comprises 13 residues.

The CDR3 region is CASSPGQQNIQYF. As DNA, the CDR3 is TGTGCCAGCAGCCCAGGACAGCAAAACATTCAGTACTTC. V and J are TRBV14 and TRBJ2-4; TRBD1 might be the D (6 bases). V was clipped by 4 bases and J by 5 bases, with 9 bases between them. Germline CDR1 reads SGHDN; CDR2 reads FVKESK. The CDR3 covers 13 residues.

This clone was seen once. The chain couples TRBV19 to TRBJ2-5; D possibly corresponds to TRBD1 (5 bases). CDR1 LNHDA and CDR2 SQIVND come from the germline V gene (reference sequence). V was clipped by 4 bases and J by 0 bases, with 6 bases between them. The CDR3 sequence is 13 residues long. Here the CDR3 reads CASSTGYQETQYF. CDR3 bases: TGTGCCAGTAGTACAGGGTACCAAGAGACCCAGTACTTC.

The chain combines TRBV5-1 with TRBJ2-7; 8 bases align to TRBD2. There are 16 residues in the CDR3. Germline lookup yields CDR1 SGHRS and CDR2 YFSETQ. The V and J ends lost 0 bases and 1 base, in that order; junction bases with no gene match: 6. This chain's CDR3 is CASSLAVTSGSYEQYF. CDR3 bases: TGCGCCAGCAGCTTGGCCGTTACTAGCGGATCCTACGAGCAGTACTTC. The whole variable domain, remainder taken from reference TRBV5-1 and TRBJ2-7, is KAGVTQTPRYLIKTRGQQVTLSCSPISGHRSVSWYQQTPGQGLQFLFEYFSETQRNKGNFPGRFSGRQFSNSRSEMNVSTLELGDSALYLCASSLAVTSGSYEQYFGPGTRLTVT.